Given below is one TCR beta chain in context. The authors' processing: Nucleated cell number was recorded as an estimate derived from reference gene primer amplification. Measured with immunoSEQ multiplex PCR; TCRdb has only the in-frame clones, and not every one. D and trimming were read from the DNA, whereas the V and J calls and clone size are those reported in that table. The profile covers around 300,000 clones, with just over 85% appearing a single time and around 3% taken by the ten largest. This record comes from a study of blood T cell repertoires in COVID-19. In the study overall: The United States, Italy and Spain were the sources of the acute and convalescent COVID-19 samples. The analysed material was cDNA or gDNA that came from T cells, B-cell-depleted T cells, or PBMCs.

This CDR3 spans 15 amino acids. Looked up from germline, CDR1 is MNHEY and CDR2 is SVGEGT. Trimming removed 6 bases at V and 4 bases at J, with 16 bases between. The sample comprised peripheral blood. The sequence was collected from a woman aged 25 to 39 with active or convalescent COVID-19. The gene calls are TRBV6-2 or TRBV6-3 and TRBJ2-4, with a weak D call TRBD1 (6 bases). CDR3 residues: CASSEMGAGKNIQYF. The CDR3 DNA is TGTGCCAGCAGCGAGATGGGGGCCGGGAAAAACATTCAGTACTTC.